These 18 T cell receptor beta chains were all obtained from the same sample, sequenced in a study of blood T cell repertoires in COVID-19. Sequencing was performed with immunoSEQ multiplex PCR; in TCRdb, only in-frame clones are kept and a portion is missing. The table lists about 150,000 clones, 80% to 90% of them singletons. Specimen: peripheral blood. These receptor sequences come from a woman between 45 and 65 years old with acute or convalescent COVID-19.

The chain's CDR3 is CASSQAGTVYGYTF. The CDR3 DNA sequence: TGTGCCAGCAGCCAGGCCGGGACAGTCTATGGCTACACCTTC. The V and J genes are TRBV4-2 and TRBJ1-2, with 7 nucleotides matching TRBD1. V trimming: 3 bases; J trimming: 4 bases; junction bases outside the gene matches: 5. CDR1 and CDR2 from the germline V gene are LGHNA and YNFKEQ. The CDR3 is made up of 14 amino acids.

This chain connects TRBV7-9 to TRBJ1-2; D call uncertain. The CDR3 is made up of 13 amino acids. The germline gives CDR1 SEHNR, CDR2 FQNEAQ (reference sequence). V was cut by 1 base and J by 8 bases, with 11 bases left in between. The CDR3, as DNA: TGTGCCAGCAGCTTAGATCCAGTCGGGGGCTACACCTTC. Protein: CASSLDPVGGYTF.

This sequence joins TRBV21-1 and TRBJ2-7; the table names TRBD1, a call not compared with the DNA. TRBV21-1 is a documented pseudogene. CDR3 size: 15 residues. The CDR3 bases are TGTGCCAGCAGCAAACCAGGGACAAGTTCCTACGAGCAGTACTTC. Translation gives CASSKPGTSSYEQYF.

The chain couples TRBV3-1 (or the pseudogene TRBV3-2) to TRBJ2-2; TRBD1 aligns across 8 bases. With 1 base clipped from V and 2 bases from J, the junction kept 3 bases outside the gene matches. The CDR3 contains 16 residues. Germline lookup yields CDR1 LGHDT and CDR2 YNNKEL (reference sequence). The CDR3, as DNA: TGTGCCAGCAGCCAAGCTCAGGGGGCAAACACCGGGGAGCTGTTTTTT. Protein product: CASSQAQGANTGELFF.

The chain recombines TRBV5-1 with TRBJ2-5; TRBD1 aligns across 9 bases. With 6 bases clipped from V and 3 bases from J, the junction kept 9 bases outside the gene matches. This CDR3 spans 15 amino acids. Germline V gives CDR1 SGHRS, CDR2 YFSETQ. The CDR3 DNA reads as TGCGCCAGCACACAGGGGGCGTCTGTGAAAGAGACCCAGTACTTC. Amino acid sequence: CASTQGASVKETQYF. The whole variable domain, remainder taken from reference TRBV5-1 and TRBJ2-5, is KAGVTQTPRYLIKTRGQQVTLSCSPISGHRSVSWYQQTPGQGLQFLFEYFSETQRNKGNFPGRFSGRQFSNSRSEMNVSTLELGDSALYLCASTQGASVKETQYFGPGTRLLVL.

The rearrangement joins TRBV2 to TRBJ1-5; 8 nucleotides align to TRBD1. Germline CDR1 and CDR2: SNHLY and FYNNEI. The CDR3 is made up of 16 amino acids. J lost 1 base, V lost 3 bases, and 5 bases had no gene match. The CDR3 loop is CASSDDRGWSNQPQHF. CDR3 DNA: TGTGCCAGCAGTGACGACAGGGGATGGAGCAATCAGCCCCAGCATTTT.

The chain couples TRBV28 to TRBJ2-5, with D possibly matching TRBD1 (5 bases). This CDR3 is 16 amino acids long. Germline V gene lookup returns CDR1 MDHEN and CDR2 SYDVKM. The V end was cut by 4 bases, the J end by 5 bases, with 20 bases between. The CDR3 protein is CASSSFSQVNLETQYF. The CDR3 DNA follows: TGTGCCAGCAGTTCCTTTTCACAGGTTAATCTGGAGACCCAGTACTTC.

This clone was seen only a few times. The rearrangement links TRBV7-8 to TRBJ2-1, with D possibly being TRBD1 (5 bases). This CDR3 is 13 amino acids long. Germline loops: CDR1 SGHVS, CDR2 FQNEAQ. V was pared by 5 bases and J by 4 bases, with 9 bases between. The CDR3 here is CASSASGYNEQFF. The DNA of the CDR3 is TGTGCCAGCAGCGCCTCAGGGTACAATGAGCAGTTCTTC.

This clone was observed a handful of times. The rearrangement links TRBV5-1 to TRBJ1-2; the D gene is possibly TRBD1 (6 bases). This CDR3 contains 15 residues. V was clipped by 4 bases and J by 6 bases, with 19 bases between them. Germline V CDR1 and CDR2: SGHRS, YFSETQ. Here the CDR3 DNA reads TGCGCCAGCAGCGGGACACTCGGGGCCGGGCATGGCTACACCTTC. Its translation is CASSGTLGAGHGYTF.

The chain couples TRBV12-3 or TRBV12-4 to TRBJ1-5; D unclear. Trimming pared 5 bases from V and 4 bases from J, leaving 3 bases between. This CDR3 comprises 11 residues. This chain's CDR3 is CASSINQPQHF. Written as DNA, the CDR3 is TGTGCCAGCAGTATAAATCAGCCCCAGCATTTT.

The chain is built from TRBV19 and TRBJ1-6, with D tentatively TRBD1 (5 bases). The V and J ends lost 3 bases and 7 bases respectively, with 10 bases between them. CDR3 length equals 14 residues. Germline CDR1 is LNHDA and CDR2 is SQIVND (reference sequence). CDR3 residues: CASSIRDSNSPLHF. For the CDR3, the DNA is TGTGCCAGTAGTATCCGGGACTCCAATTCACCCCTCCACTTT.

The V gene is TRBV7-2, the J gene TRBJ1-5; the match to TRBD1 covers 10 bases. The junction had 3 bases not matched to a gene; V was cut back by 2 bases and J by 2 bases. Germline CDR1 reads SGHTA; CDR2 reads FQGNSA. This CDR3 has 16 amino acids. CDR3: CASSLFGTGGNQPQHF. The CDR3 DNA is TGTGCCAGCAGCTTATTTGGGACAGGGGGCAATCAGCCCCAGCATTTT. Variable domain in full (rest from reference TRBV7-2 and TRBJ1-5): GAGVSQSPSNKVTEKGKDVELRCDPISGHTALYWYRQSLGQGLEFLIYFQGNSAPDKSGLPSDRFSAERTGGSVSTLTIQRTQQEDSAVYLCASSLFGTGGNQPQHFGDGTRLSIL.

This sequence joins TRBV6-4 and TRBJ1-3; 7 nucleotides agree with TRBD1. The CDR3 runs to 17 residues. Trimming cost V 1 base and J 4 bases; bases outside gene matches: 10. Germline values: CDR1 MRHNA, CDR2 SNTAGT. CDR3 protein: CASSDFLTGDSGNTIYF. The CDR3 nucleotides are TGTGCCAGCAGTGACTTCCTCACAGGGGATTCCGGAAACACCATATATTTT.

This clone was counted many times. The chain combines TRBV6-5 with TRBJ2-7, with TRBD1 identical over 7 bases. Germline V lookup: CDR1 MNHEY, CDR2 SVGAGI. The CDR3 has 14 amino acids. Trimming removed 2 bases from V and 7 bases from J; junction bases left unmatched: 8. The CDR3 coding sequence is TGTGCCAGCAGTTACGAGGGGGACAGTGTGGAGCAGTACTTC. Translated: CASSYEGDSVEQYF.

The CDR3 DNA reads as TGTGCCAGCAGTCGGGACAGGGGACCCCATGAGCAGTTCTTC. Residues: CASSRDRGPHEQFF. The V and J genes are TRBV2 and TRBJ2-1; 10 bases map to TRBD1. The V and J ends lost 5 bases and 8 bases, in that order; junction bases with no gene match: 6. This CDR3 has 14 residues. The germline V gene has CDR1 SNHLY and CDR2 FYNNEI. The full variable domain, with the rest looked up from reference TRBV2 and TRBJ2-1, is EPEVTQTPSHQVTQMGQEVILRCVPISNHLYFYWYRQILGQKVEFLVSFYNNEISEKSEIFDDQFSVERPDGSNFTLKIRSTKLEDSAMYFCASSRDRGPHEQFFGPGTRLTVL.

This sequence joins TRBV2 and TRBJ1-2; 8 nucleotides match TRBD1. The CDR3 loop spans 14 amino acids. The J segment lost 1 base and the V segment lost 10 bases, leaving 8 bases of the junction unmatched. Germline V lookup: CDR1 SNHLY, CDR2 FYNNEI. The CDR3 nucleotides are TGTGCCACCCGGGACAGGCCCATTAACTATGGCTACACCTTC. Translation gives CATRDRPINYGYTF.

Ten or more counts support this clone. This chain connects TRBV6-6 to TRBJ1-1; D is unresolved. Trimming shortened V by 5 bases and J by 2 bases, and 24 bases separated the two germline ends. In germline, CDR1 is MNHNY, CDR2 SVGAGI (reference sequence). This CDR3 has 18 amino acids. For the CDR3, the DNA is TGTGCCAGCAGTCCCTTAGGGAGCCCTCGACATCCTAACACTGAAGCTTTCTTT. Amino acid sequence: CASSPLGSPRHPNTEAFF.

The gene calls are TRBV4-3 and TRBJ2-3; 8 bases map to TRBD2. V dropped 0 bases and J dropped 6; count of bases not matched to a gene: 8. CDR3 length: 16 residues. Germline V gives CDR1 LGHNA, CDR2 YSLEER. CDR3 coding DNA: TGCGCCAGCAGCCAAGATTACCGGGGGGGCAGTGATACGCAGTATTTT. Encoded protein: CASSQDYRGGSDTQYF.